This T cell receptor beta chain was sequenced in a study of multiple sclerosis patients with progressive multifocal leukoencephalopathy. Broader study findings: It is unclear whether the findings reflect JC virus infection or general immunocompromise.

Comments on this clone: What it binds is not known.

Only in-frame clones appear in the TCRdb table, and some are missing; sequencing was by immunoSEQ multiplex PCR. The sample includes fewer than 40,000 clones, around 91% seen only once; the top ten take around 1.4%. The time point here: before natalizumab initiation. The germline V gene encodes CDR1 SGHRS and CDR2 YFSETQ. The length of the CDR3 is 16 residues. The J segment lost 0 bases and the V segment lost 0 bases, leaving 2 bases of the junction unmatched. The receptor was isolated from a human donor with multiple sclerosis. This sequence joins TRBV5-1 and TRBJ1-3; 8 nucleotides align to TRBD1. Sequencing input: PBMCs. CDR3 nucleotides: TGCGCCAGCAGCTTGGCGGACAGGGACTCTGGAAACACCATATATTTT. Its translation is CASSLADRDSGNTIYF.